Shown below are 15 T cell receptor beta chains from a single sample sequenced in a study of blood T cell repertoires in COVID-19. Some clones are missing from TCRdb's copy, which holds only in-frame ones; the method was immunoSEQ multiplex PCR. The sample yields about 250,000 clones, roughly 89% seen once. Sequences were obtained from PBMCs or T cells enriched from blood (not recorded which). Receptors originate from a woman in her 30s with acute COVID-19.

The rearrangement links TRBV7-2 to TRBJ1-4, with 8 bases that match TRBD1. Trimming took 1 base from V and 3 from J; bases not matched to a gene: 1. This CDR3 is built from 15 residues. Germline V CDR1 and CDR2: SGHTA, FQGNSA. CDR3 DNA: TGTGCCAGCAGCTTAGGGACAGGGTCTAATGAAAAACTGTTTTTT. Encoded protein: CASSLGTGSNEKLFF. Variable domain in full (rest from reference TRBV7-2 and TRBJ1-4): GAGVSQSPSNKVTEKGKDVELRCDPISGHTALYWYRQSLGQGLEFLIYFQGNSAPDKSGLPSDRFSAERTGGSVSTLTIQRTQQEDSAVYLCASSLGTGSNEKLFFGSGTQLSVL.

This clone came up once. This chain links TRBV4-2 with TRBJ2-2; D might be TRBD2 (5 bases). The CDR3 has 15 residues. V was pared by 2 bases and J by 5 bases, with 12 bases between. Germline CDR1 reads LGHNA; CDR2 reads YNFKEQ. The DNA for the CDR3 is TGTGCCAGCAGCCAACAGGAGGCGGGTACCGGGGAGCTGTTTTTT. Protein: CASSQQEAGTGELFF.

This clone was picked up one time. The chain couples TRBV3-1 (or the pseudogene TRBV3-2) to TRBJ2-5; D not certain. The germline V gene has CDR1 LGHDT and CDR2 YNNKEL (reference sequence). The CDR3 length is 14 residues. Trimming cost V 0 bases and J 12 bases, with 17 bases left between them. The CDR3 is CASSQDLYHRIEYF. DNA of the CDR3: TGTGCCAGCAGCCAAGATCTATATCACCGCATTGAGTACTTC.

The chain has TRBV10-3 and TRBJ1-1, with 9 nucleotides matching TRBD1. V lost 4 bases, J lost 0 bases, and 3 bases stayed unmatched. The V gene's germline CDR1 is ENHRY and CDR2 SYGVKD. There are 15 residues in the CDR3. CDR3 bases: TGTGCCATCAGTGCCGGACAGGGGATGAACACTGAAGCTTTCTTT. Its protein product is CAISAGQGMNTEAFF.

The J gene is TRBJ2-2, the V gene TRBV4-1; TRBD1 agrees at 9 bases. Unmatched junction bases numbered 8, after V lost 1 base and J lost 5 bases. This CDR3 is built from 17 residues. The germline gives CDR1 MGHRA, CDR2 YSYEKL. The CDR3: CASSQGLQGAETGELFF. DNA for the CDR3: TGCGCCAGCAGCCAAGGACTACAGGGGGCAGAAACCGGGGAGCTGTTTTTT.

This clone was seen more than once but under ten times. The chain employs TRBV6-5 and TRBJ2-7; D perhaps matches TRBD1 (5 bases). CDR1 is MNHEY, CDR2 SVGAGI, per germline. Trimming took off 2 bases at V and 3 bases at J, with 14 bases between the two ends. The CDR3 is 15 residues long. In DNA, the CDR3 is TGTGCCAGCAGTTACGTGGGGCAGGCGAGCTACGAGCAGTACTTC. Translation: CASSYVGQASYEQYF.

This chain uses TRBV20-1 with TRBJ2-3, with 8 bases matching TRBD1. Germline V gives CDR1 DFQATT, CDR2 SNEGSKA (reference sequence). The trim removed 3 bases at V and 2 bases at J, leaving 7 bases unmatched. The CDR3 covers 15 residues. CDR3 in amino acids: CSASAQGAFTDTQYF. The CDR3 coding sequence is TGCAGTGCTAGTGCGCAGGGGGCTTTCACAGATACGCAGTATTTT.

This chain joins TRBV10-3 and TRBJ2-7; tentative D call: TRBD1 (5 bases). CDR3 length: 14 amino acids. Between the trimmed V and J ends, which lost 5 bases and 3 bases, there was a span of 14 bases. Germline-derived CDR1 and CDR2 are ENHRY and SYGVKD. CDR3 DNA sequence: TGTGCCATCAGTAACGGGTATAGGGGCTACGAGCAGTACTTC. It codes for CAISNGYRGYEQYF.

In this sample, this clone turned up once. The V call is TRBV27, the J call TRBJ2-1; 7 nucleotides line up with TRBD2. The CDR3 length is 14 residues. Germline V gives CDR1 MNHEY, CDR2 SMNVEV (reference sequence). V was clipped by 7 bases and J by 3 bases; unmatched bases: 6. For the CDR3, the DNA is TGTGCCAGCACCCCTTCGGGGGGCTACAATGAGCAGTTCTTC. Translating gives CASTPSGGYNEQFF.

This rearrangement joins TRBV27 to TRBJ2-3; 11 nucleotides line up with TRBD2. The CDR3 is 15 residues long. Germline CDR1 is MNHEY and CDR2 is SMNVEV (reference sequence). V was clipped by 5 bases and J by 8 bases; unmatched bases: 9. The CDR3 here is CASSPSGGRVGTQYF. The CDR3 DNA reads as TGTGCCAGCAGTCCTAGCGGGGGGCGAGTGGGTACGCAGTATTTT.

This clone has just a few counts. The V and J genes are TRBV10-3 and TRBJ1-1; D is uncertain. This CDR3 comprises 15 residues. V gave up 0 bases and J gave up 3 bases, with 11 bases separating them. Germline CDR1 is ENHRY and CDR2 is SYGVKD. Here the CDR3 reads CAISESVSRYTEAFF. The CDR3 coding sequence is TGTGCCATCAGTGAGTCTGTCTCCCGGTACACTGAAGCTTTCTTT.

The rearrangement uses TRBV19 and TRBJ1-3; no firm D call. The CDR3 covers 13 residues. The V end was cut by 7 bases, the J end by 0 bases, with 7 bases between. Germline values: CDR1 LNHDA, CDR2 SQIVND (reference sequence). This chain's CDR3 is CASTFVSGNTIYF. CDR3 bases: TGTGCCAGTACGTTTGTCTCTGGAAACACCATATATTTT. The variable domain in full, with the rest retrieved from reference TRBV19 and TRBJ1-3, is DGGITQSPKYLFRKEGQNVTLSCEQNLNHDAMYWYRQDPGQGLRLIYYSQIVNDFQKGDIAEGYSVSREKKESFPLTVTSAQKNPTAFYLCASTFVSGNTIYFGEGSWLTVV.

This clone turned up a few times. V is TRBV19 and J is TRBJ2-7, with 7 bases identical to TRBD1. The CDR3 runs to 13 residues. Germline V gene sequence: CDR1 LNHDA, CDR2 SQIVND (reference sequence). J lost 4 bases, V lost 6 bases, and 6 bases had no gene match. The CDR3 nucleotides read TGTGCCAGTAGCGAGGGGGCTGAATACGAGCAGTACTTC. Its translation is CASSEGAEYEQYF.

The J gene is TRBJ2-5, the V gene TRBV29-1; 10 nucleotides line up with TRBD2. Per the germline V gene, CDR1 is SQVTM and CDR2 is ANQGSEA. The CDR3 is 16 residues long. J lost 5 bases, V lost 3 bases, and 12 bases had no gene match. The CDR3 nucleotides are TGCAGCGTTGATGTTAGCGGGGGGACCCAAGGGGAGACCCAGTACTTC. This encodes CSVDVSGGTQGETQYF. Filled out from reference TRBV29-1 and TRBJ2-5, the complete variable domain reads SAVISQKPSRDICQRGTSLTIQCQVDSQVTMMFWYRQQPGQSLTLIATANQGSEATYESGFVIDKFPISRPNLTFSTLTVSNMSPEDSSIYLCSVDVSGGTQGETQYFGPGTRLLVL.

Here the CDR3 DNA reads TGTGCCAGCAGTTACAGGGGGGGGATGAACACTGAAGCTTTCTTT. It yields the protein CASSYRGGMNTEAFF. The gene calls are TRBV2 and TRBJ1-1; TRBD1 matches at 8 bases. V lost 5 bases, J lost 0 bases, and 5 bases stayed unmatched. The CDR3 contains 15 residues. CDR1 is SNHLY, CDR2 FYNNEI, per germline.